This entry lists 32 T cell receptor beta chains sequenced from one sample in a study of blood T cell repertoires in COVID-19 (dated by TCRdb to 2019 to 2021). Library construction relied on the immunoSEQ multiplex PCR assay. Not all clones reach the TCRdb copy of this immuneACCESS table, which keeps in-frame sequences only. Checked studies attribute under half of the gap to unresolved V genes and leave the rest unexplained. This sample holds 150,000 to 200,000 clones; roughly 80% were observed only once. The top ten constitute under 7% of the sample. Sequencing used peripheral blood. The receptors shown here come from a woman in her thirties or forties with COVID-19, enrolled during active disease.

The chain combines TRBV12-5 with TRBJ1-1; TRBD1 matches at 8 bases. Trimming removed 5 bases from V and 5 bases from J; junction bases left unmatched: 10. The germline V gene has CDR1 LGHNT and CDR2 FRNRAP. The CDR3 loop spans 15 amino acids. DNA for the CDR3: TGTGCTAGTGGTATACCCGGGACAGGAACGACTGAAGCTTTCTTT. This sequence encodes CASGIPGTGTTEAFF.

V is TRBV5-1 and J is TRBJ2-7; TRBD2 matches at 14 bases. The germline gives CDR1 SGHRS, CDR2 YFSETQ. V trimming: 3 bases; J trimming: 0 bases; junction bases outside the gene matches: 8. The CDR3 covers 18 residues. CDR3 sequence (DNA): TGCGCCAGCAGCTGGGGACTAGCGGGAGAAGGGGACTCCTACGAGCAGTACTTC. This sequence encodes CASSWGLAGEGDSYEQYF. Looking up the rest from reference TRBV5-1 and TRBJ2-7 gives the full variable domain: KAGVTQTPRYLIKTRGQQVTLSCSPISGHRSVSWYQQTPGQGLQFLFEYFSETQRNKGNFPGRFSGRQFSNSRSEMNVSTLELGDSALYLCASSWGLAGEGDSYEQYFGPGTRLTVT.

The chain couples TRBV2 to TRBJ2-2; TRBD1 matches 7 bases. The V gene's germline CDR1 is SNHLY and CDR2 FYNNEI. The CDR3 is 16 amino acids. Trimming removed 4 bases from V and 5 bases from J; junction bases left unmatched: 10. The DNA of the CDR3 is TGTGCCAGCAGTGGCCCTGAGGGGGCGGTAACCGGGGAGCTGTTTTTT. Translation: CASSGPEGAVTGELFF.

V gene TRBV6-2 or TRBV6-3 combines with J gene TRBJ2-3, with D uncertain. V lost 6 bases and J 5 bases, leaving 12 bases between the germline ends. Germline CDR1 MNHEY, CDR2 SVGEGT. CDR3 length: 13 amino acids. Here the CDR3 reads CASSSPRGDTQYF. CDR3 nucleotides: TGTGCCAGCAGCTCTCCCCGAGGAGATACGCAGTATTTT.

This sequence joins TRBV6-5 and TRBJ2-3, with a possible D match to TRBD1 (6 bases). The CDR3 has 14 amino acids. Trimming left V 6 bases short and J 0 bases short, with 10 bases between. CDR1 and CDR2 (germline): MNHEY, SVGAGI. The CDR3 protein is CASSRDTSTDTQYF. Here the CDR3 DNA reads TGTGCCAGCAGCCGGGACACTAGCACAGATACGCAGTATTTT.

This rearrangement joins TRBV18 to TRBJ2-3; D is perhaps TRBD2 (6 bases). This CDR3 contains 15 residues. Trimming took 2 bases from V and 0 from J, leaving 9 bases between them. CDR1 and CDR2 (germline): KGHSH, LQKENI. The CDR3: CASSPTGESTDTQYF. CDR3 in DNA: TGTGCCAGCTCACCAACGGGGGAAAGCACAGATACGCAGTATTTT.

V gene TRBV7-9 combines with J gene TRBJ1-2; D is ambiguous. The CDR3 consists of 12 residues. The germline CDR1 and CDR2 sequences are SEHNR and FQNEAQ (reference sequence). Trimming shortened V by 2 bases and J by 4 bases, and 5 bases separated the two germline ends. The CDR3 region is CASSLSVYGYTF. In DNA form, the CDR3 reads TGTGCCAGCAGCTTATCCGTCTATGGCTACACCTTC.

The chain carries TRBV9 and TRBJ1-5; TRBD1 matches 9 bases. There are 17 residues in the CDR3. Germline CDR1 and CDR2: SGDLS and YYNGEE. J was trimmed by 7 bases and V by 3 bases; bases with no gene match: 14. CDR3 sequence: CASSATARTGAGQPQHF. The CDR3 DNA reads TGTGCCAGCAGCGCCACCGCCAGGACAGGGGCCGGGCAGCCCCAGCATTTT.

V gene TRBV25-1 combines with J gene TRBJ2-5; TRBD1 is a possible D gene (6 bases). The CDR3 has 15 residues. Germline loops: CDR1 MGHDK, CDR2 SYGVNS. V shed 3 bases and J shed 4 bases, with 15 bases lying between them. The chain's CDR3 is CASSDPRGWGETQYF. The CDR3 DNA reads TGTGCCAGCAGTGATCCCAGGGGCTGGGGAGAGACCCAGTACTTC. Variable domain in full (rest from reference TRBV25-1 and TRBJ2-5): EADIYQTPRYLVIGTGKKITLECSQTMGHDKMYWYQQDPGMELHLIHYSYGVNSTEKGDLSSESTVSRIRTEHFPLTLESARPSHTSQYLCASSDPRGWGETQYFGPGTRLLVL.

V is TRBV5-4 and J is TRBJ2-5; TRBD2 agrees at 10 bases. Unmatched junction bases numbered 4, after V lost 1 base and J lost 1 base. Germline V gene data show CDR1 as SGHNT and CDR2 as YYREEE (reference sequence). This CDR3 has 16 residues. CDR3 bases: TGTGCCAGCAGCTTGTTCACTAGCGGGGCCCAAGAGACCCAGTACTTC. It is translated as CASSLFTSGAQETQYF.

V usage is TRBV9 and J usage is TRBJ1-3, with 7 bases that match TRBD1. V gave up 3 bases and J gave up 8 bases; unmatched junction bases: 11. Per germline, CDR1 SGDLS and CDR2 YYNGEE. The CDR3 runs to 15 residues. The CDR3 sequence is CASSGATGYGDTIYF. DNA for the CDR3: TGTGCCAGCAGCGGGGCGACAGGGTACGGGGACACCATATATTTT.

The chain recombines TRBV7-2 with TRBJ2-7; possibly TRBD1 for D (6 bases). Germline assignment: CDR1 SGHTA and CDR2 FQGNSA. V was pared by 5 bases and J by 0 bases, with 11 bases between. This CDR3 is 14 amino acids long. The CDR3 DNA follows: TGTGCCAGCAGCCCCCGACAGGCCTCCTACGAGCAGTACTTC. Translated: CASSPRQASYEQYF.

The chain links TRBV10-3 to TRBJ2-5; 9 bases map to TRBD2. The germline V gene encodes CDR1 ENHRY and CDR2 SYGVKD. The CDR3 has 16 residues. V was clipped by 2 bases and J by 5 bases; unmatched bases: 9. The CDR3 region is CAISEVLAGSKETQYF. The CDR3 bases are TGTGCCATCAGTGAGGTCCTAGCGGGAAGTAAGGAGACCCAGTACTTC.

This clone was seen only once. The rearrangement joins TRBV7-8 to TRBJ2-3, with TRBD2 matching 7 bases. Trimming removed 4 bases from V and 0 bases from J; junction bases left unmatched: 4. The CDR3 has 15 amino acids. Germline CDR1 and CDR2: SGHVS and FQNEAQ. CDR3 sequence: CASSSQLASTDTQYF. The CDR3 nucleotides read TGTGCCAGCAGCTCGCAACTAGCGAGCACAGATACGCAGTATTTT.

This chain joins TRBV7-7 and TRBJ2-1, with 11 bases matching TRBD2. This CDR3 spans 16 amino acids. The trim removed 5 bases at V and 7 bases at J, leaving 10 bases unmatched. Germline assignment: CDR1 SSHAT and CDR2 FNYEAQ (reference sequence). CDR3 amino acids: CASSAQLAGVSNEQFF. Here the CDR3 DNA reads TGTGCCAGCAGCGCCCAACTAGCGGGAGTGAGTAATGAGCAGTTCTTC.

This clone was detected a few times. The V and J genes are TRBV5-1 and TRBJ2-2, with a weak D call TRBD2 (6 bases). This CDR3 spans 15 amino acids. The V gene's germline CDR1 is SGHRS and CDR2 YFSETQ. The germline V and J ends were trimmed by 4 bases and 3 bases, with 13 bases remaining between them. The CDR3 spells CASSVQGGDTGELFF. CDR3 DNA sequence: TGCGCCAGCAGCGTGCAGGGAGGTGACACCGGGGAGCTGTTTTTT.

In regard to this clone: The junction departs from germline at one end; a sequencing error may be responsible. This rearrangement joins TRBV5-4 to TRBJ2-2, with TRBD1 identical over 9 bases. Germline lookup yields CDR1 SGHNT and CDR2 YYREEE (reference sequence). The CDR3 length is 12 residues. In DNA form, the CDR3 reads TGTGCCAGCAGCTTGGTCCGGGACAGGGAGGTTTTT. Its translation: CASSLVRDREVF.

The chain has TRBV19 and TRBJ2-1; 9 bases are shared with TRBD2. The germline CDR1 and CDR2 sequences are LNHDA and SQIVND (reference sequence). The V and J ends lost 0 bases and 4 bases, in that order; junction bases with no gene match: 4. CDR3 length: 16 residues. For the CDR3, the DNA is TGTGCCAGTAGTATAGATCAAGCGGGAGGTTACAATGAGCAGTTCTTC. Protein: CASSIDQAGGYNEQFF.

The rearrangement joins TRBV30 to TRBJ1-2; D is possibly TRBD1 (6 bases). The V end was cut by 2 bases, the J end by 3 bases, with 10 bases between. The CDR3 is 13 residues long. CDR1 and CDR2 from the germline V gene are GTSNPN and SVGIG (reference sequence). The CDR3 DNA follows: TGTGCCTGGAGTACACAGGGATACTATGGCTACACCTTC. As protein: CAWSTQGYYGYTF. Looking up the rest from reference TRBV30 and TRBJ1-2 gives the full variable domain: SQTIHQWPATLVQPVGSPLSLECTVEGTSNPNLYWYRQAAGRGLQLLFYSVGIGQISSEVPQNLSASRPQDRQFILSSKKLLLSDSGFYLCAWSTQGYYGYTFGSGTRLTVV.

This sequence joins TRBV18 and TRBJ1-1; D is ambiguous. The V end was cut by 4 bases, the J end by 4 bases, with 19 bases between. The germline V gene has CDR1 KGHSH and CDR2 LQKENI. The length of the CDR3 is 16 residues. CDR3 DNA: TGTGCCAGCTCACTACGCATGGCCACAGCGGGCACTGAAGCTTTCTTT. Translation: CASSLRMATAGTEAFF.

The chain is built from TRBV4-1 and TRBJ1-4, with unresolved D. This CDR3 spans 16 amino acids. The germline V gene encodes CDR1 MGHRA and CDR2 YSYEKL. With 1 base removed from V and 2 bases from J, the gap between germline ends came to 11 bases. The CDR3 region has the DNA TGCGCCAGCAGCCAAGTCCAGCGCCCCACTAATGAAAAACTGTTTTTT. Its protein product is CASSQVQRPTNEKLFF.

Only a few counts were recorded for this clone. V usage is TRBV2 and J usage is TRBJ1-5; D gene unclear. The CDR3 loop spans 13 amino acids. Germline lookup yields CDR1 SNHLY and CDR2 FYNNEI. The germline V and J ends were trimmed by 9 bases and 4 bases, with 13 bases remaining between them. CDR3 loop: CASSTEPNQPQHF. CDR3 in DNA: TGTGCCAGTAGTACAGAGCCAAATCAGCCCCAGCATTTT.

This clone was counted once. This chain links TRBV24-1 with TRBJ2-1; the D is unclear. Per the germline V gene, CDR1 is KGHDR and CDR2 is SFDVKD. Trimming cost V 6 bases and J 6 bases, with 11 bases left between them. The CDR3 spans 13 residues. Here the CDR3 DNA reads TGTGCCACCAGTAACACAGTAAGCAATGAGCAGTTCTTC. It codes for CATSNTVSNEQFF.

The chain links TRBV29-1 to TRBJ1-5; TRBD1 might be the D (5 bases). From germline, CDR1 is SQVTM and CDR2 ANQGSEA. V lost 6 bases and J 4 bases, leaving 13 bases between the germline ends. This CDR3 spans 13 amino acids. CDR3 nucleotide sequence: TGCAGCGTCACAACAGGAGTAAATCAGCCCCAGCATTTT. Amino acid sequence: CSVTTGVNQPQHF.

The V and J genes are TRBV5-1 and TRBJ1-2; D is ambiguous. V dropped 0 bases and J dropped 3 bases, with 9 bases sitting between them. CDR1 is SGHRS and CDR2 is YFSETQ in the germline V gene. The CDR3 consists of 14 residues. CDR3 residues: CASSLAEPHYGYTF. CDR3 bases: TGCGCCAGCAGCTTGGCAGAACCCCACTATGGCTACACCTTC.

The rearrangement uses TRBV11-2 and TRBJ2-5; a weak D match, TRBD2 (6 bases). The germline V gene has CDR1 SGHAT and CDR2 FQNNGV. The V gene lost 1 base and the J gene lost 5 bases, with 8 bases spanning the gap. CDR3 length equals 13 residues. CDR3 in DNA: TGTGCCAGCAGCTTAGGGGAGGAGGAGACCCAGTACTTC. It is translated as CASSLGEEETQYF.

The chain joins TRBV18 to TRBJ2-2, with D unclear. The ends were cut back, 3 bases at V and 3 bases at J, with 8 bases in the middle. The CDR3 loop spans 14 amino acids. Germline CDR1 and CDR2: KGHSH and LQKENI. The CDR3, as DNA: TGTGCCAGCTCACCGGGCCCAGACACCGGGGAGCTGTTTTTT. As protein: CASSPGPDTGELFF.

Only one count was recorded for this clone. The gene calls are TRBV5-1 and TRBJ1-2, with D possibly matching TRBD1 (6 bases). Trimming took 3 bases from V and 1 from J, leaving 22 bases between them. The CDR3 has 18 amino acids. CDR1 is SGHRS, CDR2 YFSETQ, per germline. This CDR3 reads CASSSPATGTKGNYGYTF. CDR3 sequence (DNA): TGCGCCAGCAGCTCGCCAGCTACCGGGACAAAGGGTAACTATGGCTACACCTTC.

The sample holds a few counts of this clone. The chain employs TRBV7-2 and TRBJ2-3; weak D call: TRBD1 (6 bases). The CDR3 loop spans 15 amino acids. Between the trimmed V and J ends, which lost 10 bases and 4 bases, there was a span of 21 bases. Germline V lookup: CDR1 SGHTA, CDR2 FQGNSA. The CDR3 coding sequence is TGTGCCACCCGTAGCCAGCAGGGGAGCGCAGATACGCAGTATTTT. It codes for CATRSQQGSADTQYF.

This clone has only a few counts. This chain uses TRBV18 with TRBJ2-7; 12 nucleotides match TRBD1. This CDR3 is 15 amino acids long. Germline CDR1 KGHSH, CDR2 LQKENI. Trimming removed 3 bases from V and 7 bases from J; junction bases left unmatched: 7. CDR3 in DNA: TGTGCCAGCTCACCGGGGACAGGGGGCGTACAGGAGCAGTACTTC. It codes for CASSPGTGGVQEQYF.

V is TRBV19 and J is TRBJ2-1; 13 bases are shared with TRBD2. The germline V gene has CDR1 LNHDA and CDR2 SQIVND (reference sequence). Trimming removed 6 bases from V and 0 bases from J; junction bases left unmatched: 8. This CDR3 contains 18 residues. CDR3 protein: CASSTGLAGPRSYNEQFF. The CDR3, as DNA: TGTGCCAGTAGCACGGGACTAGCGGGACCCCGCTCCTACAATGAGCAGTTCTTC. The variable domain in full, completed from reference TRBV19 and TRBJ2-1, reads DGGITQSPKYLFRKEGQNVTLSCEQNLNHDAMYWYRQDPGQGLRLIYYSQIVNDFQKGDIAEGYSVSREKKESFPLTVTSAQKNPTAFYLCASSTGLAGPRSYNEQFFGPGTRLTVL.

V usage is TRBV12-3 or TRBV12-4 and J usage is TRBJ1-5; D may be TRBD1 (5 bases). V was clipped by 5 bases and J by 4 bases, with 6 bases between them. The length of the CDR3 is 12 residues. For the CDR3, the DNA is TGTGCCAGCAGTACAGGAAATCAGCCCCAGCATTTT. Its protein is CASSTGNQPQHF.